This T cell receptor beta chain derives from a study of long-term antiretroviral therapy in people with HIV. Study results and limitations: On ART adherence, viral resistance or therapy changes, no data were available. The clones with expansion before ART were dominant in the repertoire at all time points. Post-ART diversity increased but stayed below transplant donor controls.

The authors ran the immunoSEQ assay, v3.0, at survey level. Assay used: immunoSEQ multiplex PCR; TCRdb lists only in-frame clones, some missing. The data show over 25,000 clones, roughly 93% seen once. Worth noting for this clone: What it recognizes is unknown.

V lost 0 bases and J lost 2, with 9 bases in between. The CDR3 has 15 amino acids. In germline, CDR1 is SGHVS, CDR2 FQNEAQ. The V and J genes are TRBV7-8 and TRBJ2-3, with D perhaps TRBD2 (6 bases). This TCR was sampled from a man aged 40-49 years with HIV. The sample here was unsorted PBMCs, taken 6.2 years after starting antiretroviral therapy. The CDR3 bases are TGTGCCAGCAGCTTAGCTAGGAGGGCCACAGATACGCAGTATTTT. It is translated as CASSLARRATDTQYF.